This TCR beta chain came from a study of cytomegalovirus exposure and HLA in healthy donors. General study results and limits: A later analysis associated some 16,000 TCR beta sequences with HLA alleles at a 0.05 false discovery rate. A few chains tied to CMV proved CMV antigen-specific in vitro. Earlier analysis yielded a pattern in which most TCR beta V segments were productive about 90% or about 30% of the time. What was likely a sequencing artifact was a cluster of highly shared sequence variants.

60 Vbeta and 13 Jbeta primers were used in PCR. The method was immunoSEQ multiplex PCR; TCRdb's version includes in-frame clones alone and lacks a portion of them. Its table lists tens of thousands of clones. Germline V gene sequence: CDR1 GTSNPN, CDR2 SVGIG (reference sequence). Trimming at V came to 2 bases and at J to 4 bases, leaving 11 bases not matched to a gene. The CDR3 covers 15 residues. Regarding this clone: Its antigen is still unknown.

The chain recombines TRBV30 with TRBJ2-7, with TRBD2 matching over 7 bases. Sequencing input: PBMCs. This sequence originates from a man between 50 and 59 years old in good health and CMV-seropositive. CDR3 nucleotide sequence: TGTGCCTGGAGTTTTATGACGGGACTACAGTACGAGCAGTACTTC. Translated: CAWSFMTGLQYEQYF.